This T cell receptor (beta chain) was recorded in a study of brain T cells in children with intractable seizures. Study findings and constraints: Pre-surgery blood may have been undersampled, hiding some clones. Only CDR3 sequence similarity suggested viral specificity, without known HCMV serostatus.

About this clone: Its antigen is not identified.

Only cases whose brain tissue showed the highest T cell transcript signatures were sequenced. Pre-surgery treatment included at least one anti-epileptic drug. V lost 5 bases to trimming and J lost 3 bases, with 16 bases between them. The germline V gene has CDR1 MGHRA and CDR2 YSYEKL. The CDR3 runs to 16 residues. This table comes from immunoSEQ multiplex PCR, and its TCRdb copy is limited to in-frame clones, with some not included. The table lists tens of thousands of clones, around 93% of them singletons. This specimen consisted of peripheral blood, obtained at surgery. The rearrangement uses TRBV4-1 and TRBJ2-2; possible D gene TRBD1, 6 bases. This TCR derives from a boy under two years old with tuberous sclerosis and intractable seizures. CDR3 loop: CASSSPRGSDTGELFF. The CDR3 DNA sequence: TGCGCCAGCAGCAGCCCTAGGGGGAGCGACACCGGGGAGCTGTTTTTT.